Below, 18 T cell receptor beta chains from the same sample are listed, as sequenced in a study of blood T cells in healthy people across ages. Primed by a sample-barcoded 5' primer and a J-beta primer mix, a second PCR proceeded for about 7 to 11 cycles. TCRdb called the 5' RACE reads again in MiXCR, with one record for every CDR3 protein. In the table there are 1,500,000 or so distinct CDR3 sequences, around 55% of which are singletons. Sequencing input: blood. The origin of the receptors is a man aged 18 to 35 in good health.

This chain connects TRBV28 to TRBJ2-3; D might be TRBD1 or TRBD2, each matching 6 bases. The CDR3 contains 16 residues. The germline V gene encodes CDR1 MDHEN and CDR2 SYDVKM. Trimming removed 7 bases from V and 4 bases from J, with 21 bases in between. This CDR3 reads CASNNGGRGLADTQYF. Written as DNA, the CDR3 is TGTGCCAGCAACAATGGGGGGCGGGGATTGGCAGATACGCAGTATTTT. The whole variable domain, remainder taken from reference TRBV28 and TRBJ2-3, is DVKVTQSSRYLVKRTGEKVFLECVQDMDHENMFWYRQDPGLGLRLIYFSYDVKMKEKGDIPEGYSVSREKKERFSLILESASTNQTSMYLCASNNGGRGLADTQYFGPGTRLTVL.

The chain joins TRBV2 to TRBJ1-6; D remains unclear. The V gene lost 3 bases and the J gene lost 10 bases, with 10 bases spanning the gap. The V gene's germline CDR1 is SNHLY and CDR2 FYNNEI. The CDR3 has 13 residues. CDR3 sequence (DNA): TGTGCCAGCAGTGAGTCCCTCCGCTCACCCCTCCACTTT. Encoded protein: CASSESLRSPLHF.

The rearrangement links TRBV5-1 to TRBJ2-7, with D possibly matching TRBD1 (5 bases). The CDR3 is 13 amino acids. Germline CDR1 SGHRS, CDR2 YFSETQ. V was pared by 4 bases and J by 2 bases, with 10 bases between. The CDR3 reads CASSVSRAYEQYF. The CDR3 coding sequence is TGCGCCAGCAGCGTGAGCAGGGCCTACGAGCAGTACTTC.

CDR3 nucleotides: TGCAGTGCTAACCTGTTGGGGCAGCTAGACTACAATGAGCAGTTCTTC. It yields the protein CSANLLGQLDYNEQFF. The rearrangement links TRBV20-1 to TRBJ2-1, with TRBD1 as a possible D gene (5 bases). The germline CDR1 and CDR2 sequences are DFQATT and SNEGSKA (reference sequence). V was shortened by 4 bases and J by 3 bases, with 19 bases between the two germline ends. The CDR3 has 16 amino acids.

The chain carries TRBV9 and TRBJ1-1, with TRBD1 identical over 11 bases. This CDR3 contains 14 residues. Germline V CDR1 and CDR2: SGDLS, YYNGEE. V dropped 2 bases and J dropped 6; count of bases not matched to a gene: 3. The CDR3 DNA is TGTGCCAGCAGCGTGAAGGACAGGGGGCCTGAAGCTTTCTTT. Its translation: CASSVKDRGPEAFF.

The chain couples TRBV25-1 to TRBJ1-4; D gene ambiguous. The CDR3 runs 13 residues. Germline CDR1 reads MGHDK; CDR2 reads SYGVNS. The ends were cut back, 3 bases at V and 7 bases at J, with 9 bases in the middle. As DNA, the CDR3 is TGTGCCAGCAGTGACACGGGCGGTGAAAAACTGTTTTTT. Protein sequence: CASSDTGGEKLFF.

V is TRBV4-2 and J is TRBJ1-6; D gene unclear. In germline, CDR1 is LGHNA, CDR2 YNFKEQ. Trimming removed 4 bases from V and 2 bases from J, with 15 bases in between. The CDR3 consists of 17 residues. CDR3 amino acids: CASSPGPYGAYNSPLHF. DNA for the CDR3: TGTGCCAGCAGCCCTGGACCTTATGGGGCCTATAATTCACCCCTCCACTTT.

For the CDR3, the DNA is TGTGCCAGCAGCTTAGCGGGTCCTCGGGGGGGCTACACCTTC. Translated: CASSLAGPRGGYTF. The V gene is TRBV7-2, the J gene TRBJ1-2, with D possibly being TRBD1 (5 bases). The V gene's germline CDR1 is SGHTA and CDR2 FQGNSA. Trimming cost V 0 bases and J 8 bases, with 13 bases left between them. This CDR3 region has 14 residues. Combining the CDR3 with reference TRBV7-2 and TRBJ1-2 gives the whole variable domain GAGVSQSPSNKVTEKGKDVELRCDPISGHTALYWYRQSLGQGLEFLIYFQGNSAPDKSGLPSDRFSAERTGGSVSTLTIQRTQQEDSAVYLCASSLAGPRGGYTFGSGTRLTVV.

The DNA of the CDR3 is TGTGCCAGCAGCTTACGCTCATATAATTCACCCCTCCACTTT. Protein product: CASSLRSYNSPLHF. The gene calls are TRBV7-9 and TRBJ1-6; D unclear. Germline lookup yields CDR1 SEHNR and CDR2 FQNEAQ (reference sequence). V was shortened by 2 bases and J by 4 bases, with 6 bases between the two germline ends. The CDR3 totals 14 residues.

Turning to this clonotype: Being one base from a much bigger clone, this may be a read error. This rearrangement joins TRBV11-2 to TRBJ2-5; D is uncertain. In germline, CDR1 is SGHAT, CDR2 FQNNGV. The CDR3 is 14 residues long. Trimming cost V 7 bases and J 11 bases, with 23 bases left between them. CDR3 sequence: CASIRLDGYNEQYF. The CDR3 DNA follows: TGTGCCAGCATCCGATTGGACGGCTACAATGAGCAGTACTTC.

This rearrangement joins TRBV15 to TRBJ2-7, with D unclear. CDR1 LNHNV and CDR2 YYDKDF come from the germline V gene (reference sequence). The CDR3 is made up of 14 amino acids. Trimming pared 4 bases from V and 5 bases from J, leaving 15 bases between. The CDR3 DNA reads TGTGCCACCAGCATCGAAAGATACAATGACGAGCAGTACTTC. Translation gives CATSIERYNDEQYF.

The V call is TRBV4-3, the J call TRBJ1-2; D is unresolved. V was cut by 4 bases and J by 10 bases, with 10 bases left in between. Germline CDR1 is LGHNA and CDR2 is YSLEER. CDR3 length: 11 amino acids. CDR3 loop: CASSLRQDYTF. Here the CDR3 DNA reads TGCGCCAGCAGCCTACGCCAGGACTACACCTTC.

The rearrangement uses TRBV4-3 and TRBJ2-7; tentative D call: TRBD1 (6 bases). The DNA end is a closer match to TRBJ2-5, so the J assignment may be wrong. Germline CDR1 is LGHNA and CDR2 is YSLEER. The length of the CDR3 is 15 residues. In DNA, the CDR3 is TGCGCCAGCAGCCAAACCTCAGGGGTTCGCGAGACCCAGTACTTC. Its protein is CASSQTSGVRETQYF.

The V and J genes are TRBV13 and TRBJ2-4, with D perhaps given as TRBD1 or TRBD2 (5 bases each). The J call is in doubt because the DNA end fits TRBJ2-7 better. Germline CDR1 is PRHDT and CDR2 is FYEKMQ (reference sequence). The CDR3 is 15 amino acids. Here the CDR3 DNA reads TGTGCCAGCAGCCCCTCCCGGGACCCCCGATACGAGCAGTACTTC. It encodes CASSPSRDPRYEQYF.

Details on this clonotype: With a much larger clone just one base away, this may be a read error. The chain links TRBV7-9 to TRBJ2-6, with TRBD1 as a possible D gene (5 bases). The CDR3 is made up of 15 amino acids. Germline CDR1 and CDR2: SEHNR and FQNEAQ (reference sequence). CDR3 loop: CASSLVAPGATVLTF. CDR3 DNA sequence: TGTGCCAGCAGCTTAGTGGCACCTGGGGCCACCGTCCTGACTTTC.

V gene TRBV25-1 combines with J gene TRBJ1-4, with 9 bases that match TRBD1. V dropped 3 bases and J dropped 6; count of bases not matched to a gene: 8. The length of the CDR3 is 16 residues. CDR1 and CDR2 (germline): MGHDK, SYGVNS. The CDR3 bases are TGTGCCAGCAGTGACCCCCCGGGACAGGGTTATGAAAAACTGTTTTTT. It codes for CASSDPPGQGYEKLFF.

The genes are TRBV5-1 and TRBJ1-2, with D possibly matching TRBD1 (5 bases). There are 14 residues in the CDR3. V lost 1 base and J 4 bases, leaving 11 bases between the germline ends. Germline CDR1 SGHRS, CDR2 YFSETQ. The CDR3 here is CASSLWGTGYGYTF. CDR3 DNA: TGCGCCAGCAGCTTGTGGGGGACCGGCTATGGCTACACCTTC. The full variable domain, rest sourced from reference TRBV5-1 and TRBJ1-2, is KAGVTQTPRYLIKTRGQQVTLSCSPISGHRSVSWYQQTPGQGLQFLFEYFSETQRNKGNFPGRFSGRQFSNSRSEMNVSTLELGDSALYLCASSLWGTGYGYTFGSGTRLTVV.

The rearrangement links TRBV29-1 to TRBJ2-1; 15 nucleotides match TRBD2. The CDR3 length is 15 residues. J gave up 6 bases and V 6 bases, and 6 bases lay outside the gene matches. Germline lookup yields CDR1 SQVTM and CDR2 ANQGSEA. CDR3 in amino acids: CSVPGLAGGGNEQFF. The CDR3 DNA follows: TGCAGCGTACCGGGACTAGCGGGAGGAGGCAATGAGCAGTTCTTC.